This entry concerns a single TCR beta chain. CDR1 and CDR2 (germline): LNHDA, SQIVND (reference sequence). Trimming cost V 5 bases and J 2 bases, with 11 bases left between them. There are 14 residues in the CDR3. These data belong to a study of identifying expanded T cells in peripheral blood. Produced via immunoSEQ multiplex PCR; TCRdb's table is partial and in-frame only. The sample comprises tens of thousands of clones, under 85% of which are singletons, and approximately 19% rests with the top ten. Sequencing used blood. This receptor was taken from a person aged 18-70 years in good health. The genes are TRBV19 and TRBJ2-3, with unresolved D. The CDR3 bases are TGTGCCAGTAGTCTGAACCGAGACACAGATACGCAGTATTTT. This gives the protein CASSLNRDTDTQYF.